The rows below give T cell receptor beta chains drawn from one sample of a study of blood T cell repertoires in COVID-19. Sequencing used immunoSEQ multiplex PCR; TCRdb keeps in-frame clones, though not all of them. The sample gives 150,000 to 200,000 clones, around 87% of which show up once; less than 8% is in the top ten. The specimen sequenced was PBMCs or T cells enriched from blood (not recorded which). Source of these receptors: a woman aged 45-65 years who had recovered from COVID-19. Each CDR3 is given with its conserved first and last residue. D genes are given only for firm matches. Rows give clone size only sometimes, using once, few, many, or a class for an expanded clone.

V gene,clone size,J gene,D gene,CDR3 protein,CDR3 DNA
TRBV3-1/TRBV3-2,.,TRBJ1-2,TRBD1,CASNPTGQGYGYTF,TGTGCCAGCAACCCTACGGGACAGGGCTATGGCTACACCTTC
TRBV12-5,.,TRBJ2-1,TRBD1,CASGLDRGSWENEQFF,TGTGCTAGTGGTTTGGACAGGGGGAGCTGGGAAAATGAGCAGTTCTTC
TRBV15,.,TRBJ2-7,.,CATSRDGGPYEQYF,TGTGCCACCAGCAGAGACGGGGGTCCCTACGAGCAGTACTTC
TRBV15,.,TRBJ2-1,TRBD2,CATSREARGGSDEQFF,TGTGCCACCAGTAGGGAAGCGCGGGGGGGCTCCGATGAGCAGTTCTTC
TRBV11-1,.,TRBJ1-1,TRBD1,CASSATGVVTEAFF,TGTGCCAGCAGCGCGACAGGGGTCGTCACTGAAGCTTTCTTT
TRBV5-6,.,TRBJ1-5,.,CASSLAGMGQPQHF,TGTGCCAGCAGCTTGGCAGGGATGGGACAGCCCCAGCATTTT
TRBV27,.,TRBJ1-1,.,CASSLWAGVTEAFF,TGTGCCAGCAGTTTATGGGCAGGGGTCACTGAAGCTTTCTTT
TRBV2,.,TRBJ2-5,.,CASSRGSKETQYF,TGTGCCAGCAGCCGAGGTAGCAAAGAGACCCAGTACTTC
TRBV11-2,.,TRBJ2-1,.,CASRAQKAYNEQFF,TGTGCCAGCAGGGCCCAGAAAGCCTACAATGAGCAGTTCTTC
TRBV7-3,once,TRBJ1-2,.,CASSLAAGLGYGYTF,TGTGCCAGCAGCTTAGCGGCGGGCCTAGGCTATGGCTACACCTTC
TRBV21-1,.,TRBJ1-2,.,CASSKGTGGTGTF,TGTGCCAGCAGCAAAGGGACAGGAGGGACCGGCACCTTC